Described below is a single T cell receptor (beta chain) sequence and its context. V lost 3 bases and J 7 bases, leaving 10 bases between the germline ends. The CDR3 extends over 14 amino acids. From germline, CDR1 is KGHSH and CDR2 LQKENI. These data originate in a study of blood T cell repertoires in COVID-19. Turning to the study itself: Material from acute and convalescent COVID-19 was sourced from the United States, Italy and Spain. The cDNA or gDNA used as material had been derived from T cells, B-cell-depleted T cells, or PBMCs.

Assay used: immunoSEQ multiplex PCR; TCRdb lists only in-frame clones, some missing. This table holds fewer than 200,000 clones, 80% to 90% found once. Input material: peripheral blood. V is TRBV18 and J is TRBJ1-6; D is unclear. The sequence was collected from a man aged 50 or older with active or convalescent COVID-19. The CDR3 here is CASSPRQVNSPLHF. The CDR3 bases are TGTGCCAGCTCACCTCGACAAGTAAATTCACCCCTCCACTTT.